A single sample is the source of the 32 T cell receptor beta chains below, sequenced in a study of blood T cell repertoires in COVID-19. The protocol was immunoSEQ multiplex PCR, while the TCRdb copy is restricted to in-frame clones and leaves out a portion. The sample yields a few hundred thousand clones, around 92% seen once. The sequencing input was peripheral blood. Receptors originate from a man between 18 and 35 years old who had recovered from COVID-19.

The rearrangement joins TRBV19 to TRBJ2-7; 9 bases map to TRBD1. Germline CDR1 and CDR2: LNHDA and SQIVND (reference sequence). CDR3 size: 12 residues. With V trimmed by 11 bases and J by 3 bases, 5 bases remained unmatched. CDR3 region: CAAGQGDYEQYF. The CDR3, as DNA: TGTGCCGCGGGACAGGGAGACTACGAGCAGTACTTC.

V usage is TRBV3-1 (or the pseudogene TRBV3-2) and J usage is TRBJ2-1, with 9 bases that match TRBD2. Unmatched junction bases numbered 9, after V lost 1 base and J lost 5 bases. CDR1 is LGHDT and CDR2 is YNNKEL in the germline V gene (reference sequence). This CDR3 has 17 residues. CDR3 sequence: CASSQVQKRGAHNEQFF. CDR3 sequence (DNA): TGTGCCAGCAGCCAAGTCCAGAAGCGGGGGGCTCACAATGAGCAGTTCTTC.

As DNA, the CDR3 is TGTGCCTGGAGTGTATCTAGCGGGATTATCCGTGAGCAGTTCTTC. Protein: CAWSVSSGIIREQFF. The J gene is TRBJ2-1, the V gene TRBV30; 9 bases map to TRBD2. With V trimmed by 0 bases and J by 9 bases, 9 bases remained unmatched. Germline assignment: CDR1 GTSNPN and CDR2 SVGIG (reference sequence). There are 15 residues in the CDR3.

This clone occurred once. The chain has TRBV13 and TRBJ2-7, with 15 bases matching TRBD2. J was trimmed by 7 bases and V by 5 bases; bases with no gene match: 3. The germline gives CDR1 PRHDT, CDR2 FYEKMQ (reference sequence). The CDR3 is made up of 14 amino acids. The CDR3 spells CASSPGLAGGEQYF. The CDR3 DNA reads TGTGCCAGCAGCCCCGGACTAGCGGGGGGGGAGCAGTACTTC.

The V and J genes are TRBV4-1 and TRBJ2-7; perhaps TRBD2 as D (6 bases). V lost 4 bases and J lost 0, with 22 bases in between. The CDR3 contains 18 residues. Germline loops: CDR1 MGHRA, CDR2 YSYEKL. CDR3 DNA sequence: TGCGCCAGCAGCCGGATAATGAACCGGGACGGGAGCTCCTACGAGCAGTACTTC. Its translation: CASSRIMNRDGSSYEQYF.

CDR3 amino acids: CASSLGTSAPREQFF. DNA of the CDR3: TGCGCCAGCAGCCTCGGGACTAGTGCCCCAAGAGAGCAGTTCTTC. The chain uses TRBV4-3 and TRBJ2-1, with TRBD2 matching 8 bases. This CDR3 is built from 15 residues. Germline CDR1 and CDR2: LGHNA and YSLEER. Trimming at V came to 4 bases and at J to 10 bases, leaving 12 bases not matched to a gene.

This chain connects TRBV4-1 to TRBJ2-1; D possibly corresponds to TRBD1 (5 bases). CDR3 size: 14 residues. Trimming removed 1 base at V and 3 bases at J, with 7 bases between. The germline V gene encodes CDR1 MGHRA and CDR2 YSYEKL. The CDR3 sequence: CASSQGTYYNEQFF. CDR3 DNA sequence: TGCGCCAGCAGCCAAGGGACATACTACAATGAGCAGTTCTTC.

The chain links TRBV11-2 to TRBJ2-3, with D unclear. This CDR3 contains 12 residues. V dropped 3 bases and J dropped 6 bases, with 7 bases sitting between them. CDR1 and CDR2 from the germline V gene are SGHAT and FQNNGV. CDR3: CASSLALDTQYF. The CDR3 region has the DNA TGTGCCAGCAGCTTGGCTTTGGATACGCAGTATTTT.

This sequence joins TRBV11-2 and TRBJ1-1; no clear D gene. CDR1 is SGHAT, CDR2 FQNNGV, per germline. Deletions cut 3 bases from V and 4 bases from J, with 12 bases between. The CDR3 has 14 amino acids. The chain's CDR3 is CASSLEGEVTEAFF. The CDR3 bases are TGTGCCAGCAGCTTGGAGGGCGAGGTCACTGAAGCTTTCTTT.

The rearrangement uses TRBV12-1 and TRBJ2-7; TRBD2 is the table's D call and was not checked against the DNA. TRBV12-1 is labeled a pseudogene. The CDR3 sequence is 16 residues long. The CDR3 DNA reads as TGTGCCAGCAGCTTTATTTGGCGGGAGGGCTCCTACGAGCAGTACTTC. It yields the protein CASSFIWREGSYEQYF.

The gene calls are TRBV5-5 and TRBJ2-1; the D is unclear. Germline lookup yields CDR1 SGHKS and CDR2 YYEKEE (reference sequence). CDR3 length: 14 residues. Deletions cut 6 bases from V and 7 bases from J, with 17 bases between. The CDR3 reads CASTPRMLGNEQFF. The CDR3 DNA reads TGTGCCAGCACTCCGAGGATGCTCGGGAATGAGCAGTTCTTC.

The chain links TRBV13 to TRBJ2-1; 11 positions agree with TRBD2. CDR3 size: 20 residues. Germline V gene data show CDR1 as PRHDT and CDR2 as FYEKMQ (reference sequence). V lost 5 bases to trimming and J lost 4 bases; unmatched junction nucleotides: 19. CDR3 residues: CASSLTSGGQRVRLYNEQFF. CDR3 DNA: TGTGCCAGCAGCCTAACTAGCGGGGGCCAACGAGTGAGGTTATACAATGAGCAGTTCTTC.

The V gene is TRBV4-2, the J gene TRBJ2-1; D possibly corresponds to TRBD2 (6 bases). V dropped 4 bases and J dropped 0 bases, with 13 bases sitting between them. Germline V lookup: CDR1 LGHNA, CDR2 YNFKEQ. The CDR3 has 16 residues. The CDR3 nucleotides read TGTGCCAGCAGCCCAACTAGCCGCAGCTCCTACAATGAGCAGTTCTTC. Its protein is CASSPTSRSSYNEQFF.

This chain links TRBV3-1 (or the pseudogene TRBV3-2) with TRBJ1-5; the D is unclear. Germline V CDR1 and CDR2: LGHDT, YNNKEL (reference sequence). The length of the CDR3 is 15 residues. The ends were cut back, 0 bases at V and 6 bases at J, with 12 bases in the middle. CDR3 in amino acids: CASSQDAGSGQPQHF. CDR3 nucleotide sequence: TGTGCCAGCAGCCAAGACGCCGGGTCGGGTCAGCCCCAGCATTTT.

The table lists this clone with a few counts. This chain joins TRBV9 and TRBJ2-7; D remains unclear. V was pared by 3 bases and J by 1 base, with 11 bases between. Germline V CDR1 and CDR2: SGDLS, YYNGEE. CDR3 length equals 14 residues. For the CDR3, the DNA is TGTGCCAGCAGCGCAGACTTTTGGTCCTACGAGCAGTACTTC. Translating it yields CASSADFWSYEQYF.

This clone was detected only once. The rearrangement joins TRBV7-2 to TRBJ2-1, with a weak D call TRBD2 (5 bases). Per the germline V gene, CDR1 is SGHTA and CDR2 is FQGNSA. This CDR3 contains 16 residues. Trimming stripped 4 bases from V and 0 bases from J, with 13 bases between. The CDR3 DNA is TGTGCCAGCAGCTCGAGACCCGGACTCTCCTACAATGAGCAGTTCTTC. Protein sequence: CASSSRPGLSYNEQFF.

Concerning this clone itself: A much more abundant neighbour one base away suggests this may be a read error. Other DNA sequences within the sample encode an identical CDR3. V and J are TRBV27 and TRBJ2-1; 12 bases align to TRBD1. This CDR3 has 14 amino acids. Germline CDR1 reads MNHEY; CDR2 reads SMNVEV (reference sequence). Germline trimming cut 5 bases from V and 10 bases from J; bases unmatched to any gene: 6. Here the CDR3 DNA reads TGTGCCAGCAGTCCCGGGACAGGGGGCTACGAGCAGTTCTTC. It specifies CASSPGTGGYEQFF.

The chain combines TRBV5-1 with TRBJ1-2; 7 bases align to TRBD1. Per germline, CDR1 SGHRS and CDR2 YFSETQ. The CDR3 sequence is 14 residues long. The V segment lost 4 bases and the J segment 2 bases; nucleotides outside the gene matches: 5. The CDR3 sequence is CASSKGDRNYGYTF. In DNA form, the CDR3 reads TGCGCCAGCAGCAAAGGGGACAGAAACTATGGCTACACCTTC.

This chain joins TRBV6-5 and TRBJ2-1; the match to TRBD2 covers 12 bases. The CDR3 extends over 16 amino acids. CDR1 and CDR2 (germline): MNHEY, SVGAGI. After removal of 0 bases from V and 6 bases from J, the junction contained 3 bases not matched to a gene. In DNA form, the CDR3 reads TGTGCCAGCAGTTACTCGGCGGGACTAGCGGGCAATGAGCAGTTCTTC. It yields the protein CASSYSAGLAGNEQFF.

CDR3 amino acids: CASGLVLGSRNSPLHF. The CDR3 region has the DNA TGTGCTAGTGGTTTGGTACTAGGGAGTCGGAATTCACCCCTCCACTTT. V and J are TRBV12-5 and TRBJ1-6, with D uncertain. Trimming left V 0 bases short and J 7 bases short, with 13 bases between. The CDR3 has 16 amino acids. Germline V gene data show CDR1 as LGHNT and CDR2 as FRNRAP.

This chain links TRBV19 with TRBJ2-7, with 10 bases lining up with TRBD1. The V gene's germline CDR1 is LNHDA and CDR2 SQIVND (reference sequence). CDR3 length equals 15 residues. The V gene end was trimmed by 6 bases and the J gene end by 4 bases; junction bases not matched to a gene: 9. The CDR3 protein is CASSQPGQGSYEQYF. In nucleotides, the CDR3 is TGTGCCAGTAGCCAACCGGGACAGGGGTCTTACGAGCAGTACTTC.

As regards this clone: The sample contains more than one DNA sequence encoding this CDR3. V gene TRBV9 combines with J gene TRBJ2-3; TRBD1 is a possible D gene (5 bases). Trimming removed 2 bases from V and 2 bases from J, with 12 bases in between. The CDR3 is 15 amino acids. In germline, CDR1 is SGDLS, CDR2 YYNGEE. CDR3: CASSVEGVATDTQYF. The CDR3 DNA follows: TGTGCCAGCAGCGTGGAAGGGGTGGCCACAGATACGCAGTATTTT.

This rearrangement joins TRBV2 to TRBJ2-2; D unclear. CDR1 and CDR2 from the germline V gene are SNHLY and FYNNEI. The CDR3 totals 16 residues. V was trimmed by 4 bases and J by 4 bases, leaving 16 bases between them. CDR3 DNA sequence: TGTGCCAGCAGTGCCCCCCCCGACACGTTCACCGGGGAGCTGTTTTTT. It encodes CASSAPPDTFTGELFF.

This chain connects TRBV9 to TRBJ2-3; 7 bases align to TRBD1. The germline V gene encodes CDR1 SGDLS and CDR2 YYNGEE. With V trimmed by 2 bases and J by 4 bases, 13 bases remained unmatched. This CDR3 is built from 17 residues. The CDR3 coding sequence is TGTGCCAGCAGCGTCAGCACCCAGGGGGTTTCACCAGATACGCAGTATTTT. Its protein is CASSVSTQGVSPDTQYF. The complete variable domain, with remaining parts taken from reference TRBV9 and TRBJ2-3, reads DSGVTQTPKHLITATGQRVTLRCSPRSGDLSVYWYQQSLDQGLQFLIQYYNGEERAKGNILERFSAQQFPDLHSELNLSSLELGDSALYFCASSVSTQGVSPDTQYFGPGTRLTVL.

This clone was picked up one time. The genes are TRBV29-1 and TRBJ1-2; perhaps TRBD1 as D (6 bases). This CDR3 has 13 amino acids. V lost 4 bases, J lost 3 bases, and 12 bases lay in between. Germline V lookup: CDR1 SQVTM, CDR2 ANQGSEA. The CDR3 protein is CSVVSGAHYGYTF. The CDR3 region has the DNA TGCAGCGTTGTTTCAGGGGCCCACTATGGCTACACCTTC. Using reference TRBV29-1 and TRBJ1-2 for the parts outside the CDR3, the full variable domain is SAVISQKPSRDICQRGTSLTIQCQVDSQVTMMFWYRQQPGQSLTLIATANQGSEATYESGFVIDKFPISRPNLTFSTLTVSNMSPEDSSIYLCSVVSGAHYGYTFGSGTRLTVV.

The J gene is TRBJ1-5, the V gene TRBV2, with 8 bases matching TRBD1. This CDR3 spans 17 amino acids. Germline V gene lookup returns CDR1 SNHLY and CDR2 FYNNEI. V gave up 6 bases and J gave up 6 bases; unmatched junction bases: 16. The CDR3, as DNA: TGTGCCAGCAGCGACGGCCCAGGGGGCAGCCGTCGTCAGCCCCAGCATTTT. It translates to CASSDGPGGSRRQPQHF.

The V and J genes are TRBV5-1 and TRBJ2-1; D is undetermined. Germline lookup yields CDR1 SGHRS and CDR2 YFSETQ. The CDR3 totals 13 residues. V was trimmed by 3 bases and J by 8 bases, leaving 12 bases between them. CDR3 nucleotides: TGCGCCAGCAGCTCGAGATCCCCGTATGAGCAGTTCTTC. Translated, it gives CASSSRSPYEQFF.

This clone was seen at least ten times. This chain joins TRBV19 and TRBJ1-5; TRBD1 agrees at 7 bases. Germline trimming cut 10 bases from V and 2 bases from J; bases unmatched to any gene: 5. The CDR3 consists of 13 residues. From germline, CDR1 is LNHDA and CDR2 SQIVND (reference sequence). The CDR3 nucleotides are TGTGCCACCGCCGACAGGGGCAATCAGCCCCAGCATTTT. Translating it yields CATADRGNQPQHF.

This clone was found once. The CDR3 nucleotides are TGTGCCAGTAGTATAACAGGGGCCTATGGCTACACCTTC. As protein: CASSITGAYGYTF. J is TRBJ1-2 and V is TRBV19; 7 bases fit TRBD1. J gave up 4 bases and V 2 bases, and 1 base lay outside the gene matches. The CDR3 has 13 amino acids. Germline assignment: CDR1 LNHDA and CDR2 SQIVND (reference sequence).

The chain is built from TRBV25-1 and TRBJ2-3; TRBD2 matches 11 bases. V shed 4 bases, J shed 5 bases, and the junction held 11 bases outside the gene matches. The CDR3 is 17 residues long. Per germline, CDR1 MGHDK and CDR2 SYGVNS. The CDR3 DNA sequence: TGTGCCAGCAGTGGGGGGGCACTAGCGGGAGCTGTAGATACGCAGTATTTT. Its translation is CASSGGALAGAVDTQYF. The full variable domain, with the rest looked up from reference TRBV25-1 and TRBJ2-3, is EADIYQTPRYLVIGTGKKITLECSQTMGHDKMYWYQQDPGMELHLIHYSYGVNSTEKGDLSSESTVSRIRTEHFPLTLESARPSHTSQYLCASSGGALAGAVDTQYFGPGTRLTVL.

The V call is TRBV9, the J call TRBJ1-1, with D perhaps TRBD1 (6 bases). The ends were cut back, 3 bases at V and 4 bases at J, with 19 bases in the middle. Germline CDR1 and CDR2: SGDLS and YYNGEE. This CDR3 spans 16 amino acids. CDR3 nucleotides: TGTGCCAGCAGCGAATCCCTGGGGGCGGGAGGCACTGAAGCTTTCTTT. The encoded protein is CASSESLGAGGTEAFF.

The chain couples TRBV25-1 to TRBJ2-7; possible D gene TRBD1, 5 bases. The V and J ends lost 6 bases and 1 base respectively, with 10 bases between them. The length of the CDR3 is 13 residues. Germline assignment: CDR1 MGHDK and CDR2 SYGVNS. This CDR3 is CASSPGISYEQYF. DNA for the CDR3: TGTGCCAGCAGCCCAGGGATATCCTACGAGCAGTACTTC.